This T cell receptor beta chain derives from a study of regulatory T cells in long-lasting Graves disease. Whole-study results and caveats: Accuracy was perhaps lowered by the small sample size. Favored usage of TRBV28, TRBJ1-2 and TRBJ2-5 was recorded in persistent disease.

Library construction for TCR beta used iRepertoire HTBI primers and Arm-PCR of CDR3 regions. Each CDR3 protein gets one entry after TCRdb re-called the multiplex PCR reads with MiXCR. The sample yields roughly 510,000 distinct CDR3 sequences, about 16% seen once. The length of the CDR3 is 11 residues. Trimming took off 7 bases at V and 7 bases at J, with 8 bases between the two ends. Time point here: newly diagnosed GD, antithyroid drugs for less than 3 months. Researchers made the TCR library from RNA that was extracted from PBMCs. This clonotype was recorded at least ten times. The antigen is undetermined. The data also belong to a second study, concerning T cells in Graves' hyperthyroidism and ophthalmopathy. That paper adds: Initially, a first-round RT-PCR of the TCR CDR3 employed the HTBI primer set.

This clonotype originated in a man younger than 35 with Graves disease. This chain joins TRBV12-3 or TRBV12-4 and TRBJ2-1; D not resolved. The sequenced sample was peripheral blood mononuclear cells (PBMCs), obtained at new diagnosis, from a patient treated with antithyroid drugs. CDR3 coding DNA: TGTGCCAGCACGGCTTCAAATGAGCAGTTCTTC. This codes for CASTASNEQFF.